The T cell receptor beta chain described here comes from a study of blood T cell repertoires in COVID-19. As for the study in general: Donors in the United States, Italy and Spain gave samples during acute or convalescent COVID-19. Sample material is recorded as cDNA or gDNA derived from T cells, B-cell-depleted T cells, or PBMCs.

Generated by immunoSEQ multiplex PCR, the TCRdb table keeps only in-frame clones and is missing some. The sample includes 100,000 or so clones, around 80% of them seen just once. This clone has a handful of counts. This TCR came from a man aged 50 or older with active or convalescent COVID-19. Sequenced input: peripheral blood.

This CDR3 is CASRRTGIGELFF. The CDR3 DNA reads TGTGCCAGCAGACGAACAGGGATCGGGGAGCTGTTTTTT. The J gene is TRBJ2-2, the V gene TRBV5-8, with a possible D match to TRBD1 (6 bases). V was shortened by 5 bases and J by 7 bases, with 12 bases between the two germline ends. CDR3 length: 13 amino acids. Germline CDR1 SGHTS, CDR2 YDEGEE.